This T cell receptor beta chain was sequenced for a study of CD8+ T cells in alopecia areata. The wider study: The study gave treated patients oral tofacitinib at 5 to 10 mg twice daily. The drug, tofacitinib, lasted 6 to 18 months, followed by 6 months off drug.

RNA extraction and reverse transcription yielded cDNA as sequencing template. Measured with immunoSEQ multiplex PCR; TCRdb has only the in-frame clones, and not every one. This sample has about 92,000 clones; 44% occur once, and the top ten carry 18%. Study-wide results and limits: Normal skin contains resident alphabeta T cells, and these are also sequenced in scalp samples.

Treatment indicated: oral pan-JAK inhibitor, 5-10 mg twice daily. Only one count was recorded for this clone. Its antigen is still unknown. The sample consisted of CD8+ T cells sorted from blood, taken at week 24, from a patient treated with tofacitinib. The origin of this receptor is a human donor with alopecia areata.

The DNA for the CDR3 is TGCGCCAGCAGCCTCGGACGGGGGAGAGACATTCAGTACTTC. This gives the protein CASSLGRGRDIQYF. The chain uses TRBV4-1 and TRBJ2-4; D possibly corresponds to TRBD2 (6 bases). The CDR3 covers 14 residues. Deletions cut 4 bases from V and 8 bases from J, with 15 bases between. Germline CDR1 reads MGHRA; CDR2 reads YSYEKL.